One and the same sample provided the 27 T cell receptor beta chains below, sequenced in a study of T cell responses to AZD1222 COVID-19 vaccine. Libraries were prepared by immunoSEQ multiplex PCR; TCRdb keeps only in-frame clonotypes and omits some of them. The sample holds about 150,000 clones, roughly 92% seen once. The sequences come from peripheral blood, collected 28 days after the second AZD1222 dose. Receptors were obtained from an adult who received the AZD1222 COVID-19 vaccine.

For the CDR3, the DNA is TGTGCCACCAGCAGAGCCGCGGGGGCAGCCGGGGAGCTGTTTTTT. Amino acids: CATSRAAGAAGELFF. The V call is TRBV15, the J call TRBJ2-2; tentative D call: TRBD2 (7 bases). CDR3 length: 15 residues. The germline V gene has CDR1 LNHNV and CDR2 YYDKDF (reference sequence). V gave up 1 base and J gave up 6 bases, with 12 bases separating them.

The chain employs TRBV6-6 and TRBJ1-6; unclear D gene. With 7 bases removed from V and 10 bases from J, the gap between germline ends came to 20 bases. Germline CDR1 is MNHNY and CDR2 is SVGAGI (reference sequence). The CDR3 has 15 residues. This CDR3 reads CASTRDREGNSPLHF. The CDR3 nucleotides read TGTGCCAGCACCCGAGATAGGGAAGGGAACTCACCCCTCCACTTT.

The J gene is TRBJ2-7, the V gene TRBV12-2. TRBV12-2 is an annotated pseudogene. The CDR3 runs 17 residues. CDR3 region: CASRLAIGALRSYEQYF. As DNA, the CDR3 is TGTGCAAGTCGCTTAGCAATTGGAGCCCTCAGGTCCTACGAGCAGTACTTC.

V gene TRBV12-3 or TRBV12-4 combines with J gene TRBJ1-3; D gene ambiguous. Trimming cost V 3 bases and J 6 bases, with 6 bases left between them. The CDR3 has 12 amino acids. In nucleotides, the CDR3 is TGTGCCAGCAGTTTTACGGAAAACACCATATATTTT. Protein product: CASSFTENTIYF.

This chain links TRBV6-5 with TRBJ2-5, with no clear D. CDR1 and CDR2 from the germline V gene are MNHEY and SVGAGI. The CDR3 consists of 14 residues. Trimming shortened V by 10 bases and J by 0 bases, and 15 bases separated the two germline ends. The CDR3, as DNA: TGTGCCACCACGTTGACCCAGTACCAAGAGACCCAGTACTTC. As protein: CATTLTQYQETQYF.

The chain is built from TRBV7-9 and TRBJ1-5; D is possibly TRBD1 (6 bases). CDR3 length: 15 residues. Germline V gene data show CDR1 as SEHNR and CDR2 as FQNEAQ (reference sequence). Trimming stripped 4 bases from V and 3 bases from J, with 13 bases between. The CDR3 nucleotides read TGTGCCAGCAGCTCCGCAACAGGGTCCAATCAGCCCCAGCATTTT. Translating it yields CASSSATGSNQPQHF.

The chain carries TRBV3-1 (or the pseudogene TRBV3-2) and TRBJ2-7; unclear D gene. CDR1 is LGHDT and CDR2 is YNNKEL in the germline V gene (reference sequence). Trimming shortened V by 2 bases and J by 2 bases, and 19 bases separated the two germline ends. The CDR3 extends over 17 amino acids. The CDR3 nucleotides read TGTGCCAGCAGCCAAACGGCCGGGTCAGTTCAAACCTACGAGCAGTACTTC. Translation gives CASSQTAGSVQTYEQYF.

The V gene is TRBV2, the J gene TRBJ1-6; D is unresolved. Germline CDR1 and CDR2: SNHLY and FYNNEI. Deletions cut 3 bases from V and 3 bases from J, with 9 bases between. This CDR3 is built from 15 residues. The CDR3 loop reads CASSDPQDYNSPLHF. The CDR3 bases are TGTGCCAGCAGTGACCCCCAGGACTATAATTCACCCCTCCACTTT.

The V gene is TRBV6-5, the J gene TRBJ2-5, with 8 nucleotides matching TRBD1. CDR1 and CDR2 from the germline V gene are MNHEY and SVGAGI. V lost 2 bases, J lost 5 bases, and 4 bases stayed unmatched. CDR3 length: 14 residues. The CDR3 coding sequence is TGTGCCAGCAGTTACCCAACAGGGGGGGAGACCCAGTACTTC. Protein: CASSYPTGGETQYF.

V is TRBV18 and J is TRBJ1-1; the match to TRBD1 covers 8 bases. J was trimmed by 3 bases and V by 5 bases; bases with no gene match: 11. The CDR3 length is 16 residues. The V gene's germline CDR1 is KGHSH and CDR2 LQKENI. In DNA form, the CDR3 reads TGTGCCAGCTCATCGGACAGGGAGTCTATTCACACTGAAGCTTTCTTT. Its protein product is CASSSDRESIHTEAFF.

In this sample, this clone turned up once. The CDR3 protein is CASSRDGTSGRAETGGGEQYF. For the CDR3, the DNA is TGTGCCAGCAGCAGGGACGGGACTAGCGGGAGGGCCGAAACGGGGGGCGGCGAGCAGTACTTC. The V call is TRBV21-1, the J call TRBJ2-7; the table calls TRBD2, which could not be checked here. TRBV21-1 is termed a pseudogene. The CDR3 length is 21 residues.

This clone was counted only a few times. V gene TRBV11-3 combines with J gene TRBJ2-7, with D maybe TRBD1 (6 bases). CDR3 length: 13 residues. V lost 3 bases, J lost 4 bases, and 10 bases lay in between. Germline V lookup: CDR1 SGHNT, CDR2 YENEEA. The CDR3 DNA is TGTGCCAGCAGCTTGGCAGGGGAATACGAGCAGTACTTC. Its translation is CASSLAGEYEQYF.

J is TRBJ1-6 and V is TRBV5-4; D perhaps matches TRBD1 (5 bases). Germline CDR1 SGHNT, CDR2 YYREEE (reference sequence). CDR3 length: 18 residues. Trimming removed 4 bases from V and 7 bases from J, with 24 bases in between. This CDR3 reads CASSDAFTGRLDNSPLHF. The CDR3 nucleotides are TGTGCCAGCAGCGACGCTTTCACGGGGCGCCTAGACAATTCACCCCTCCACTTT.

The chain carries TRBV6-6 and TRBJ2-7, with TRBD1 matching 7 bases. The CDR3 is made up of 15 amino acids. V lost 9 bases, J lost 2 bases, and 13 bases stayed unmatched. Germline CDR1 MNHNY, CDR2 SVGAGI (reference sequence). The CDR3 loop reads CARKTGRPPPYEQYF. The CDR3 DNA follows: TGTGCCAGGAAGACAGGGCGTCCTCCGCCCTACGAGCAGTACTTC.

V is TRBV20-1 and J is TRBJ1-5; a weak D match, TRBD1 (5 bases). The V end was cut by 3 bases, the J end by 7 bases, with 28 bases between. The germline gives CDR1 DFQATT, CDR2 SNEGSKA (reference sequence). The CDR3 covers 18 residues. The CDR3 bases are TGCAGTGCTAGTAGCCCCGGTAAGGGGAACGGCCTCAGGCAGCCCCAGCATTTT. It codes for CSASSPGKGNGLRQPQHF.

The rearrangement uses TRBV29-1 and TRBJ2-5; weak D call: TRBD1 (6 bases). Per the germline V gene, CDR1 is SQVTM and CDR2 is ANQGSEA. The CDR3 contains 12 residues. Trimming took 6 bases from V and 2 from J, leaving 10 bases between them. The DNA for the CDR3 is TGCAGCGTCTTGGACAGACAAGAGACCCAGTACTTC. As protein: CSVLDRQETQYF.

The chain recombines TRBV19 with TRBJ2-7, with 7 bases fitting TRBD2. Unmatched junction bases numbered 4, after V lost 5 bases and J lost 3 bases. In germline, CDR1 is LNHDA, CDR2 SQIVND (reference sequence). The CDR3 spans 13 residues. DNA for the CDR3: TGTGCCAGTAGTCCCGGGGAGGGCTACGAGCAGTACTTC. Translation: CASSPGEGYEQYF.

The chain combines TRBV7-3 with TRBJ1-1, with 12 bases lining up with TRBD1. In germline, CDR1 is SGHTA, CDR2 FQGTGA. The CDR3 runs 15 residues. V dropped 4 bases and J dropped 6; count of bases not matched to a gene: 6. CDR3 DNA sequence: TGTGCCAGCAGCTCCGCCGGGACAGGGGGCTCTGAAGCTTTCTTT. Encoded protein: CASSSAGTGGSEAFF.

The genes are TRBV3-1 (or the pseudogene TRBV3-2) and TRBJ2-3; TRBD1 matches at 10 bases. J gave up 2 bases and V 4 bases, and 12 bases lay outside the gene matches. The length of the CDR3 is 18 residues. Per the germline V gene, CDR1 is LGHDT and CDR2 is YNNKEL (reference sequence). The CDR3 DNA reads TGTGCCAGCAGCCGCCGCCGGGGGACAGGGGCCAACACAGATACGCAGTATTTT. As protein: CASSRRRGTGANTDTQYF.

The chain couples TRBV2 to TRBJ2-3; TRBD2 matches 15 bases. The CDR3 loop spans 16 amino acids. Germline V gene lookup returns CDR1 SNHLY and CDR2 FYNNEI. The ends lost 7 bases at V and 2 bases at J; junction bases unmatched: 4. In nucleotides, the CDR3 is TGTGCCAGCACGGGACTAGCGGGGGGCACCACAGATACGCAGTATTTT. Encoded protein: CASTGLAGGTTDTQYF.

The chain carries TRBV4-1 and TRBJ2-1; possibly TRBD1 for D (5 bases). The CDR3 has 13 residues. V was clipped by 3 bases and J by 8 bases, with 11 bases between them. Germline V CDR1 and CDR2: MGHRA, YSYEKL. CDR3 sequence: CASSQDTTDEQFF. The CDR3 nucleotides are TGCGCCAGCAGCCAGGACACGACGGATGAGCAGTTCTTC.

This clone came up a few times. The V gene is TRBV4-3, the J gene TRBJ2-7; 10 bases are shared with TRBD2. CDR3 length: 15 amino acids. The V gene end was trimmed by 2 bases and the J gene end by 3 bases; junction bases not matched to a gene: 4. Germline V gives CDR1 LGHNA, CDR2 YSLEER. The CDR3 reads CASSQLERGGYEQYF. For the CDR3, the DNA is TGCGCCAGCAGCCAACTTGAGCGGGGGGGCTACGAGCAGTACTTC.

J is TRBJ2-1 and V is TRBV28; 10 bases match TRBD2. Germline V gene sequence: CDR1 MDHEN, CDR2 SYDVKM. J gave up 8 bases and V 1 base, and 8 bases lay outside the gene matches. The CDR3 consists of 16 residues. CDR3: CASSLLGTSVTDEQFF. CDR3 nucleotides: TGTGCCAGCAGTTTATTGGGGACTAGCGTCACGGATGAGCAGTTCTTC.

This clone was found once. The genes are TRBV27 and TRBJ2-2, with D tentatively TRBD2 (7 bases). Germline V CDR1 and CDR2: MNHEY, SMNVEV (reference sequence). Trimming cost V 8 bases and J 6 bases, with 19 bases left between them. The CDR3 has 15 amino acids. DNA for the CDR3: TGTGCCAGCCGGTGGTTGGGGGGGGGCCCCGGGGAGCTGTTTTTT. It specifies CASRWLGGGPGELFF.

The V call is TRBV6-5, the J call TRBJ2-2; tentative D call: TRBD1 (6 bases). The germline V and J ends were trimmed by 6 bases and 6 bases, with 14 bases remaining between them. Germline V gene data show CDR1 as MNHEY and CDR2 as SVGAGI. This CDR3 comprises 14 residues. Here the CDR3 DNA reads TGTGCCAGCAGGCCCACAGGGATCCCCGGGGAGCTGTTTTTT. Translating gives CASRPTGIPGELFF.

This clone has a handful of counts. This chain links TRBV7-3 with TRBJ2-5, with D possibly TRBD2 on 5 matching bases. The length of the CDR3 is 13 residues. Per germline, CDR1 SGHTA and CDR2 FQGTGA. Trimming took 5 bases from V and 6 from J, leaving 13 bases between them. CDR3 in amino acids: CASSVSDSQTQYF. CDR3 DNA: TGTGCCAGCAGCGTCTCGGACTCGCAGACCCAGTACTTC.

CDR3 DNA sequence: TGCGCCAGCAGCTTGATTATGCCGTTTCCCTACGAGCAGTACTTC. Translated, it gives CASSLIMPFPYEQYF. The chain is built from TRBV5-1 and TRBJ2-7, with no clear D. Germline V gives CDR1 SGHRS, CDR2 YFSETQ. This CDR3 has 15 amino acids. Between the trimmed V and J ends, which lost 1 base and 2 bases, there was a span of 13 bases.